These T cell receptor beta chains were read from a single sample in a study of T cell responses to AZD1222 COVID-19 vaccine. Sequenced by immunoSEQ multiplex PCR; TCRdb stores in-frame clones only, minus some. The sample includes 130,000 to 150,000 clones, 75% to 95% of them seen just once. Specimen: peripheral blood, collected on day 0 of AZD1222 vaccination. The receptors were gathered from an adult in good health. Both conserved end residues are part of each CDR3. A D gene is named only where the DNA matches it firmly. Clone size is given for some rows only: seen once, a few or many times, or a class if the clone is expanded.

v_gene	j_gene	abundance	d_gene	CDR3aa	CDR3nt
TRBV20-1	TRBJ2-1	NA	NA	CSASVNSYNEQFF	TGCAGTGCTAGTGTGAACTCCTACAATGAGCAGTTCTTC
TRBV5-4	TRBJ2-7	few	NA	CASSLGSPRASYEQYF	TGTGCCAGCAGCTTGGGGTCTCCTCGAGCGTCCTACGAGCAGTACTTC
TRBV5-1	TRBJ2-1	NA	NA	CASSLVSYNEQFF	TGCGCCAGCAGCTTGGTATCCTACAATGAGCAGTTCTTC
TRBV4-3	TRBJ1-2	NA	NA	CASSQDTASNYGYTF	TGCGCCAGCAGCCAAGATACAGCCTCTAACTATGGCTACACCTTC
TRBV2	TRBJ1-3	NA	NA	CASRNDRFSGNTIYF	TGTGCCAGCCGAAACGACAGATTCTCTGGAAACACCATATATTTT
TRBV18	TRBJ1-5	NA	TRBD1	CASSPPQIGTVRGANQPQHF	TGTGCCAGCTCACCACCTCAAATTGGGACAGTTAGGGGAGCAAATCAGCCCCAGCATTTT
TRBV30	TRBJ1-2	NA	NA	CAWSVLVSHLSSDGYTF	TGTGCCTGGAGTGTACTGGTCAGTCACCTATCTTCGGATGGCTACACCTTC
TRBV6-5	TRBJ1-6	NA	NA	CASAQGDSPLHF	TGTGCCAGCGCACAGGGCGATTCACCCCTCCACTTT
TRBV7-2	TRBJ2-3	once	NA	CASSLAPGVGDTQYF	TGTGCCAGCAGCTTAGCGCCGGGTGTTGGAGATACGCAGTATTTT
TRBV27	TRBJ1-2	NA	NA	CASSLSIRNGYTF	TGTGCCAGCAGTTTATCGATCCGGAATGGCTACACCTTC
TRBV27	TRBJ2-5	NA	NA	CASSSPQGARETQYF	TGTGCCAGCAGCTCGCCACAGGGTGCTCGGGAGACCCAGTACTTC
TRBV11-2	TRBJ1-1	NA	TRBD1	CASSLDGQGKMLYTEAFF	TGTGCCAGCAGCTTAGACGGACAGGGGAAGATGCTTTACACTGAAGCTTTCTTT
TRBV15	TRBJ1-1	NA	NA	CATSREGMGGTEAFF	TGTGCCACCAGCAGAGAAGGTATGGGGGGCACTGAAGCTTTCTTT
TRBV27	TRBJ1-5	NA	NA	CASSLSSRVPQHF	TGTGCCAGCAGTTTATCATCCAGGGTGCCCCAGCATTTT
TRBV10-1	TRBJ2-3	NA	TRBD2	CASSESVGSSGAPTTPHPTIGQYF	TGCGCCAGCAGTGAATCCGTGGGGTCTAGCGGGGCCCCCACCACCCCCCACCCCACAATTGGGCAGTATTTT
TRBV19	TRBJ1-5	NA	NA	CASSSDPPWGPQHF	TGTGCCAGTAGTTCCGACCCTCCTTGGGGGCCCCAGCATTTT
TRBV7-2	TRBJ1-2	once	NA	CASSPQIDQKSYGYTF	TGTGCCAGCAGCCCCCAAATTGACCAAAAGTCATATGGCTACACCTTC
TRBV30	TRBJ1-3	many	NA	CAWSPLGPAENTIYF	TGTGCCTGGAGTCCACTCGGGCCTGCTGAAAACACCATATATTTT
TRBV5-1	TRBJ2-1	NA	NA	CASSLDSSGPSYNEQFF	TGCGCCAGCAGCTTGGATAGTTCGGGACCCAGCTACAATGAGCAGTTCTTC
TRBV5-1	TRBJ1-1	NA	NA	CASSLGKGTEAFF	TGCGCCAGCAGCTTGGGAAAGGGTACTGAAGCTTTCTTT
TRBV5-6	TRBJ2-2	NA	TRBD2	CASSLIPLRGRSSGELFF	TGTGCCAGCAGCTTGATTCCCCTTCGCGGGAGAAGCTCCGGGGAGCTGTTTTTT
TRBV2	TRBJ2-1	NA	NA	CATQMISYNEQFF	TGTGCCACCCAGATGATCTCCTACAATGAGCAGTTCTTC
TRBV5-4	TRBJ1-1	NA	NA	CASSLGGNTEAFF	TGTGCCAGCAGCCTAGGGGGGAACACTGAAGCTTTCTTT
TRBV7-9	TRBJ1-2	NA	NA	CASSLGNSAYYTF	TGTGCCAGCAGCTTGGGAAACAGCGCTTACTACACCTTC
TRBV10-3	TRBJ2-2	NA	NA	CAISVQGTELFF	TGTGCCATCAGCGTCCAGGGTACGGAGCTGTTTTTT
TRBV9	TRBJ2-7	NA	TRBD2	CASSPHSGSGSYEQYF	TGTGCCAGCAGCCCCCACAGCGGGAGTGGCTCCTACGAGCAGTACTTC
TRBV9	TRBJ2-1	NA	NA	CASSVGSGIIYNEQFF	TGTGCCAGCAGCGTAGGCAGCGGAATTATCTACAATGAGCAGTTCTTC
TRBV5-1	TRBJ1-2	once	NA	CASTNPDRNYGYTF	TGCGCCAGCACGAACCCGGACAGAAACTATGGCTACACCTTC
TRBV6-5	TRBJ2-7	NA	NA	CASLGGVVSEQYF	TGTGCCAGTTTAGGCGGGGTAGTGAGCGAGCAGTACTTC
TRBV3-1/TRBV3-2	TRBJ2-2	NA	NA	CASSPASTGELFF	TGTGCCAGCAGCCCCGCTAGCACCGGGGAGCTGTTTTTT
TRBV7-3	TRBJ2-5	NA	NA	CASSPPETQYF	TGTGCCAGCAGCCCCCCAGAGACCCAGTACTTC
TRBV19	TRBJ1-4	NA	NA	CASKKGSWATNEKLFF	TGTGCCAGTAAAAAGGGGTCATGGGCAACTAATGAAAAACTGTTTTTT
TRBV6-6	TRBJ2-3	NA	TRBD2	CASSLAGGQNTQYF	TGTGCCAGCAGTCTAGCGGGGGGGCAGAATACGCAGTATTTT
TRBV7-2	TRBJ2-7	NA	NA	CASSLEGAGPYEQYF	TGTGCCAGCAGCTTAGAGGGGGCGGGGCCCTACGAGCAGTACTTC
TRBV11-2	TRBJ1-4	NA	NA	CASSLHGGSTNEKLFF	TGTGCCAGCAGCCTACATGGGGGGTCAACTAATGAAAAACTGTTTTTT
TRBV15	TRBJ1-1	NA	NA	CATSRGAGVGNTEAFF	TGTGCCACCAGCAGAGGGGCGGGAGTGGGAAACACTGAAGCTTTCTTT
TRBV18	TRBJ2-7	NA	TRBD2	CASSISGRSYEQYF	TGTGCCAGCTCCATTAGCGGGCGCTCCTACGAGCAGTACTTC
TRBV5-1	TRBJ2-2	NA	TRBD1	CASSSKQGASSGELFF	TGCGCCAGCAGCTCCAAACAGGGGGCTAGTTCCGGGGAGCTGTTTTTT
TRBV30	TRBJ1-5	NA	NA	CAWSSSNQPQHF	TGTGCCTGGAGTTCTAGCAATCAGCCCCAGCATTTT
TRBV6-4	TRBJ1-2	NA	NA	CASSDSDGTIYGYTF	TGTGCCAGCAGTGACTCGGACGGGACAATCTATGGCTACACCTTC
TRBV9	TRBJ2-7	NA	NA	CASSVATGITYEQYF	TGTGCCAGCAGCGTAGCTACAGGGATAACCTACGAGCAGTACTTC
TRBV9	TRBJ1-1	NA	NA	CASSVHRNTEAFF	TGTGCCAGCAGCGTACACCGGAACACTGAAGCTTTCTTT
TRBV19	TRBJ1-5	NA	TRBD1	CASSIGTGAHQPQHF	TGTGCCAGTAGTATTGGGACAGGGGCCCATCAGCCCCAGCATTTT
TRBV19	TRBJ1-5	NA	NA	CASRETSYSNQPQHF	TGTGCCAGTAGAGAAACCTCTTATAGCAATCAGCCCCAGCATTTT